This T cell receptor (beta chain) emerged from a study of shared clonotypes between healthy human individuals. Study-wide points: Across subsets, estimated richness was generally greater for naive than for memory populations.

Into CD45RA+ naive and CD45RA-negative memory subsets, the CD4+ cells were split. It was across several immunoSEQ plates that each subset's genomic DNA was evenly split. The assay was immunoSEQ multiplex PCR, and TCRdb's table has in-frame clones only and misses some. The sample yields about 2 million clones, 90% to 95% seen once. For this clone: Its target is unknown.

Germline V lookup: CDR1 SGHAT, CDR2 FQNNGV. Trimming shortened V by 6 bases and J by 6 bases, and 14 bases separated the two germline ends. CDR3 length: 13 residues. Sequenced sample: naive CD4+ T cells sorted from blood. Subset: CD45RA+ positively selected. This chain links TRBV11-2 with TRBJ1-2; D is uncertain. This sequence was found in a man between 18 and 35 years old in good health. DNA of the CDR3: TGTGCCAGCAGGGGAGGGATAATCAATGGCTACACCTTC. The encoded protein is CASRGGIINGYTF.